Listed here are 9 T cell receptor beta chains from one sample, sequenced in a study of cytomegalovirus exposure and HLA in healthy donors. Repertoires were generated with immunoSEQ multiplex PCR, while TCRdb's copy carries only in-frame clones and drops some. In the table there are 90,000 to 130,000 clones, around 87% of which are singletons. Sequencing was performed on PBMCs. The receptor source for this set is a woman between 25 and 40 years old in good health and CMV-seropositive.

This sequence joins TRBV15 and TRBJ2-7; possible D gene TRBD2, 8 bases. Trimming removed 5 bases from V and 10 bases from J, with 24 bases in between. This CDR3 region has 15 residues. Germline V gives CDR1 LNHNV, CDR2 YYDKDF (reference sequence). In nucleotides, the CDR3 is TGTGCCACCAGCGATAGTCGGGGGGGGGACAGTAACCAGTACTTC. As protein: CATSDSRGGDSNQYF.

V is TRBV19 and J is TRBJ1-2; maybe TRBD1 (5 bases). Germline loops: CDR1 LNHDA, CDR2 SQIVND (reference sequence). V was shortened by 3 bases and J by 7 bases, with 9 bases between the two germline ends. The CDR3 sequence is 12 residues long. The CDR3 loop reads CASSIGGSGYTF. The DNA of the CDR3 is TGTGCCAGTAGTATCGGGGGAAGTGGCTACACCTTC. Supplemented by reference TRBV19 and TRBJ1-2, the full variable domain reads DGGITQSPKYLFRKEGQNVTLSCEQNLNHDAMYWYRQDPGQGLRLIYYSQIVNDFQKGDIAEGYSVSREKKESFPLTVTSAQKNPTAFYLCASSIGGSGYTFGSGTRLTVV.

The chain links TRBV7-2 to TRBJ2-1; 12 bases line up with TRBD2. The V and J ends lost 6 bases and 4 bases, in that order; junction bases with no gene match: 1. This CDR3 has 14 residues. CDR1 and CDR2 (germline): SGHTA, FQGNSA. Here the CDR3 reads CASRLAGGYNEQFF. CDR3 DNA sequence: TGTGCCAGCAGGCTAGCGGGAGGGTACAATGAGCAGTTCTTC. The whole variable domain, remainder taken from reference TRBV7-2 and TRBJ2-1, is GAGVSQSPSNKVTEKGKDVELRCDPISGHTALYWYRQSLGQGLEFLIYFQGNSAPDKSGLPSDRFSAERTGGSVSTLTIQRTQQEDSAVYLCASRLAGGYNEQFFGPGTRLTVL.

J is TRBJ2-3 and V is TRBV6-1; the match to TRBD2 covers 13 bases. Germline V gives CDR1 MNHNS, CDR2 SASEGT. This CDR3 spans 15 amino acids. With 6 bases clipped from V and 4 bases from J, the junction kept 4 bases outside the gene matches. The chain's CDR3 is CASSTGLAGPDTQYF. The CDR3 DNA follows: TGTGCCAGCAGCACGGGACTAGCGGGACCAGATACGCAGTATTTT.

V gene TRBV19 combines with J gene TRBJ2-1, with TRBD2 matching 7 bases. The CDR3 covers 14 residues. Germline trimming cut 6 bases from V and 5 bases from J; bases unmatched to any gene: 7. Germline V CDR1 and CDR2: LNHDA, SQIVND (reference sequence). CDR3 sequence: CASSGLVAHNEQFF. CDR3 DNA sequence: TGTGCCAGTAGCGGACTAGTCGCACACAATGAGCAGTTCTTC.

DNA of the CDR3: TGTGCCAGCAGTGTAACAGAATCGGGGGTGCAGTACTTC. Its translation is CASSVTESGVQYF. The V gene is TRBV2, the J gene TRBJ2-7, with D possibly being TRBD2 (6 bases). Per the germline V gene, CDR1 is SNHLY and CDR2 is FYNNEI. V was trimmed by 4 bases and J by 9 bases, leaving 16 bases between them. The CDR3 loop spans 13 amino acids.

The chain links TRBV27 to TRBJ1-2; tentatively, D is TRBD1 (6 bases). Per the germline V gene, CDR1 is MNHEY and CDR2 is SMNVEV (reference sequence). The CDR3 runs to 13 residues. V shed 5 bases and J shed 6 bases, with 13 bases lying between them. In nucleotides, the CDR3 is TGTGCCAGCAGTCTAGGGGGTCTGGATGGCTACACCTTC. It translates to CASSLGGLDGYTF.

This chain uses TRBV4-3 with TRBJ2-2; D unclear. This CDR3 has 15 amino acids. With 5 bases removed from V and 4 bases from J, the gap between germline ends came to 14 bases. The germline CDR1 and CDR2 sequences are LGHNA and YSLEER. The CDR3 DNA sequence: TGCGCCAGCAGCTCGTATTTGTCGGGCACCGGGGAGCTGTTTTTT. Amino acids: CASSSYLSGTGELFF.

The table lists this clone with a count of one. The rearrangement links TRBV5-1 to TRBJ1-4; 7 nucleotides line up with TRBD1. J gave up 7 bases and V 4 bases, and 13 bases lay outside the gene matches. The CDR3 covers 16 residues. The V gene's germline CDR1 is SGHRS and CDR2 YFSETQ. CDR3 sequence (DNA): TGCGCCAGCAGCCTAACGACAGGGCCGGGCGGTGAAAAACTGTTTTTT. Translated, it gives CASSLTTGPGGEKLFF.